The clone carrying this T cell receptor (beta chain) occurred a few times. The antigen is unknown. PCR involved 60 Vbeta and 13 Jbeta primers. Sequencing was performed with immunoSEQ multiplex PCR; in TCRdb, only in-frame clones are kept and a portion is missing. The sample has some 90,000 clones, less than 80% seen once. This specimen belongs to a study of cytomegalovirus exposure and HLA in healthy donors. Study-level results: As was reported, the classifier diagnosed cytomegalovirus status with high specificity and sensitivity.

The CDR3 is made up of 14 amino acids. Germline lookup yields CDR1 SGHRS and CDR2 YFSETQ. V dropped 0 bases and J dropped 4 bases, with 8 bases sitting between them. The clonotype was recovered from a boy younger than 18 in good health and CMV-seropositive. Source material: PBMCs. The chain couples TRBV5-1 to TRBJ1-5; a possible D gene is TRBD1 (6 bases). CDR3 protein: CASSLGQDNQPQHF. The DNA for the CDR3 is TGCGCCAGCAGCTTGGGACAGGATAATCAGCCCCAGCATTTT.